This T cell receptor (beta chain) is from a study of CD8 T cells in ankylosing spondylitis. This clonotype occurred a few times. No antigen is known for it. The CDR3 covers 17 residues. Trimming pared 0 bases from V and 3 bases from J, leaving 14 bases between. Germline CDR1 and CDR2: MNHEY and SVGAGI. Study-wide results and caveats: Characteristic, it appeared, of ankylosing spondylitis blood was a TCR beta motif of eight highly homologous variants. Earlier work had already found some motif variants in reactive arthritis synovial fluid and blood.

TCRdb analysed the 5' RACE reads with MiXCR anew, one entry per CDR3 protein. The sample shows fewer than 650,000 distinct CDR3 sequences, approximately 11% of them seen only once. The rearrangement uses TRBV6-5 and TRBJ2-2, with TRBD1 as a possible D gene (5 bases). The sample consisted of blood, either unsorted or a sorted T cell fraction (not recorded which). The origin of this receptor is a male donor with ankylosing spondylitis. The CDR3 is CASSYSGEGADTGELFF. CDR3 coding DNA: TGTGCCAGCAGTTACTCAGGGGAAGGGGCCGACACCGGGGAGCTGTTTTTT.